These 14 T cell receptor beta chains share one sample of origin, sequenced in a study of blood T cell repertoires in COVID-19. Generated by immunoSEQ multiplex PCR, the TCRdb table keeps only in-frame clones and is missing some. The table shows about 230,000 clones, with around four fifths occurring only once. Sequenced: peripheral blood. The receptors derive from a woman aged 70 to 79 with active or convalescent COVID-19.

The rearrangement links TRBV28 to TRBJ2-3, with 11 nucleotides matching TRBD2. V was clipped by 0 bases and J by 2 bases; unmatched bases: 7. There are 18 residues in the CDR3. CDR1 and CDR2 from the germline V gene are MDHEN and SYDVKM. CDR3 residues: CASSLWGSGGAATDTQYF. CDR3 DNA: TGTGCCAGCAGTTTATGGGGTAGCGGGGGGGCCGCCACAGATACGCAGTATTTT. Full variable domain (rest looked up from reference TRBV28 and TRBJ2-3): DVKVTQSSRYLVKRTGEKVFLECVQDMDHENMFWYRQDPGLGLRLIYFSYDVKMKEKGDIPEGYSVSREKKERFSLILESASTNQTSMYLCASSLWGSGGAATDTQYFGPGTRLTVL.

The gene calls are TRBV5-4 and TRBJ1-2, with 10 bases matching TRBD1. Trimming at V came to 5 bases and at J to 5 bases, leaving 6 bases not matched to a gene. The CDR3 extends over 14 amino acids. Germline lookup yields CDR1 SGHNT and CDR2 YYREEE (reference sequence). CDR3 nucleotides: TGTGCCAGCAGTCGACAGGGGGCAGAATATGGCTACACCTTC. It translates to CASSRQGAEYGYTF.

The chain employs TRBV6-6 and TRBJ1-1; 9 bases agree with TRBD1. V lost 7 bases, J lost 4 bases, and 7 bases stayed unmatched. Germline V gives CDR1 MNHNY, CDR2 SVGAGI (reference sequence). The CDR3 is 14 amino acids. The DNA for the CDR3 is TGTGCCAGCACTCGAGGACAGGGGTCCACTGAAGCTTTCTTT. It specifies CASTRGQGSTEAFF.

CDR3 DNA sequence: TGTGCCAGCAGTGGCCCTAGGGGGGGGCGTTGGTATGGCTACACCTTC. Its translation: CASSGPRGGRWYGYTF. The V call is TRBV25-1, the J call TRBJ1-2, with a tentative D call TRBD1 (6 bases). Germline values: CDR1 MGHDK, CDR2 SYGVNS. Between the trimmed V and J ends, which lost 4 bases and 5 bases, there was a span of 20 bases. There are 16 residues in the CDR3.

The chain uses TRBV5-1 and TRBJ2-5, with D perhaps matching TRBD1 (5 bases). Germline V CDR1 and CDR2: SGHRS, YFSETQ. CDR3 size: 17 residues. Deletions cut 5 bases from V and 1 base from J, with 21 bases between. CDR3 in amino acids: CASSSWRQKGRQETQYF. The CDR3 DNA is TGCGCCAGCAGTTCCTGGCGACAGAAGGGCCGCCAAGAGACCCAGTACTTC.

This chain joins TRBV18 and TRBJ2-7, with 11 bases aligning to TRBD1. V shed 4 bases, J shed 6 bases, and the junction held 5 bases outside the gene matches. This CDR3 is 14 amino acids long. CDR1 is KGHSH and CDR2 is LQKENI in the germline V gene. This CDR3 is CASSLGTGGREQYF. CDR3 coding DNA: TGTGCCAGCTCACTCGGGACAGGGGGTCGCGAGCAGTACTTC. Full variable domain (outside the CDR3, taken from reference TRBV18 and TRBJ2-7): NAGVMQNPRHLVRRRGQEARLRCSPMKGHSHVYWYRQLPEEGLKFMVYLQKENIIDESGMPKERFSAEFPKEGPSILRIQQVVRGDSAAYFCASSLGTGGREQYFGPGTRLTVT.

In this sample, this clone turned up a few times. V gene TRBV4-3 combines with J gene TRBJ1-3, with D possibly TRBD1 on 5 matching bases. Deletions cut 0 bases from V and 3 bases from J, with 12 bases between. Germline CDR1 reads LGHNA; CDR2 reads YSLEER. CDR3 length equals 16 residues. The CDR3 is CASSQDRGEFGNTIYF. The CDR3 DNA sequence: TGCGCCAGCAGCCAAGATAGGGGCGAATTTGGAAACACCATATATTTT.

This chain joins TRBV28 and TRBJ1-4; 7 positions match TRBD1. This CDR3 region has 14 residues. With V trimmed by 4 bases and J by 5 bases, 4 bases remained unmatched. Germline-derived CDR1 and CDR2 are MDHEN and SYDVKM. CDR3 region: CASSSGQLNEKLFF. The CDR3 DNA follows: TGTGCCAGCAGTTCGGGACAGTTAAATGAAAAACTGTTTTTT.

The chain couples TRBV2 to TRBJ2-7; 7 bases map to TRBD1. The junction had 6 bases not matched to a gene; V was cut back by 10 bases and J by 3 bases. The CDR3 contains 12 residues. The germline gives CDR1 SNHLY, CDR2 FYNNEI. The CDR3 reads CATGQDFYEQYF. In nucleotides, the CDR3 is TGTGCCACCGGACAGGACTTCTACGAGCAGTACTTC.

This rearrangement joins TRBV10-1 to TRBJ1-2; possible D gene TRBD1, 6 bases. Deletions cut 5 bases from V and 3 bases from J, with 7 bases between. The germline V gene has CDR1 WNHNN and CDR2 SYGVQD (reference sequence). The CDR3 spans 12 residues. The CDR3 nucleotides are TGCGCCAGCAGTCCAGGGGACTATGGCTACACCTTC. It encodes CASSPGDYGYTF.

The chain has TRBV6-5 and TRBJ1-6, with 8 bases identical to TRBD1. J lost 9 bases, V lost 6 bases, and 4 bases had no gene match. Germline values: CDR1 MNHEY, CDR2 SVGAGI. CDR3 size: 13 residues. In DNA form, the CDR3 reads TGTGCCAGCAGCGGACAGGGAATTTCACCCCTCCACTTT. This encodes CASSGQGISPLHF.

The V gene is TRBV6-5, the J gene TRBJ1-6, with 10 bases that match TRBD1. CDR3 size: 16 residues. Trimming at V came to 0 bases and at J to 16 bases, leaving 12 bases not matched to a gene. Germline V gene data show CDR1 as MNHEY and CDR2 as SVGAGI. The CDR3, as DNA: TGTGCCAGCAGTTACTCGTTGGGACAGGGGTTACCTAGTCTCCACTTT. This gives the protein CASSYSLGQGLPSLHF.

J is TRBJ1-5 and V is TRBV2; 9 positions agree with TRBD1. The germline V gene has CDR1 SNHLY and CDR2 FYNNEI. With V trimmed by 4 bases and J by 4 bases, 5 bases remained unmatched. The CDR3 runs to 15 residues. CDR3 region: CASSARTGVNQPQHF. CDR3 bases: TGTGCCAGCAGTGCTCGGACAGGGGTTAATCAGCCCCAGCATTTT.

This chain joins TRBV9 and TRBJ2-5, with 13 bases fitting TRBD2. Unmatched junction bases numbered 3, after V lost 0 bases and J lost 1 base. CDR1 SGDLS and CDR2 YYNGEE come from the germline V gene. This CDR3 region has 17 residues. The CDR3 reads CASSVGLAGGAQETQYF. The CDR3 DNA is TGTGCCAGCAGCGTAGGACTAGCGGGGGGTGCCCAAGAGACCCAGTACTTC. Complete variable domain (other parts from reference TRBV9 and TRBJ2-5): DSGVTQTPKHLITATGQRVTLRCSPRSGDLSVYWYQQSLDQGLQFLIQYYNGEERAKGNILERFSAQQFPDLHSELNLSSLELGDSALYFCASSVGLAGGAQETQYFGPGTRLLVL.